The source of this TCR beta chain is a study of T cells in Graves' hyperthyroidism and ophthalmopathy. V lost 7 bases and J lost 5; bases outside the gene matches: 7. CDR1 is LNHDA and CDR2 is SQIVND in the germline V gene (reference sequence). The CDR3 has 13 residues. Amplification of TCR beta CDR3 regions used RNA as the template. HTBI primers drove first-round RT-PCR of the TCR CDR3. A single record per CDR3 protein comes from TCRdb applying MiXCR to the multiplex PCR reads. Here the sample spans 490,000 or so distinct CDR3 sequences, 40% to 55% being singletons. The sequencing input was peripheral blood or thyroid tissue (not recorded which). V gene TRBV19 combines with J gene TRBJ2-5; 7 bases fit TRBD2. The sequence came from an adult woman with Graves' disease, either hyperthyroidism or ophthalmopathy (not recorded which). The CDR3 region is CASNGGSWETQYF. The CDR3 nucleotides read TGTGCCAGTAACGGGGGGTCTTGGGAGACCCAGTACTTC.